This TCR beta chain originates from a study of a mutant IDH1 vaccine in newly diagnosed glioma. Time point here: week 23, last vaccination. Alongside topical imiquimod, each dose of vaccine comprised 300 ug of mutant IDH1 20-mer peptide. There were new WHO grade 3 or 4 astrocytomas in the donors, and these were IDH1-mutant and ATRX-lost. To note about this clone: The antigen is not known.

Libraries were prepared by immunoSEQ multiplex PCR; TCRdb keeps only in-frame clonotypes and omits some of them. The sample contains 60,000 to 85,000 clones, more than 80% of which appear only once. Per the germline V gene, CDR1 is MGHRA and CDR2 is YSYEKL. The V end lost 0 bases, the J end lost 5 bases, and 13 bases lay between the germline ends. The CDR3 totals 15 residues. The source of this sequence is a woman aged 45-60 years with glioma. The J gene is TRBJ1-2, the V gene TRBV4-1; D possibly corresponds to TRBD1 (6 bases). The source material was PBMCs, sampled from a glioma patient whose treatment included an IDH1 peptide vaccine. The chain's CDR3 is CASSQEGTGRYGYTF. The CDR3 DNA reads as TGCGCCAGCAGCCAAGAGGGAACAGGGCGGTATGGCTACACCTTC.